What follows is one T cell receptor beta chain and its context. This entry belongs to a study of cytomegalovirus exposure and HLA in healthy donors. Primers included in the PCR were 60 Vbeta and 13 Jbeta primers. Libraries were prepared by immunoSEQ multiplex PCR; TCRdb keeps only in-frame clonotypes and omits some of them. This table has 150,000 to 200,000 clones, roughly 84% appearing once. From germline, CDR1 is SGHVS and CDR2 FQNEAQ. The CDR3 has 12 amino acids. Trimming stripped 5 bases from V and 12 bases from J, with 16 bases between. Sequenced material: PBMCs. The clonotype comes from a boy under 18 in good health and CMV-seronegative. The rearrangement links TRBV7-8 to TRBJ2-5, with D uncertain. CDR3 coding DNA: TGTGCCAGCAGCGGAAAAATGGGCTCCAAGTACTTC. Its protein product is CASSGKMGSKYF. The entire variable domain, with the rest obtained from reference TRBV7-8 and TRBJ2-5, is as follows: GAGVSQSPRYKVAKRGQDVALRCDPISGHVSLFWYQQALGQGPEFLTYFQNEAQLDKSGLPSDRFFAERPEGSVSTLKIQRTQQEDSAVYLCASSGKMGSKYFGPGTRLLVL.